This note documents a single TCR beta chain sequence. The antigen remains undetermined. The data originate from a study of OX40 agonist ivuxolimab in advanced cancers. At the level of the study: An anti-OX40 (CD134) antibody with agonistic activity, ivuxolimab, was administered to patients.

Baseline was the first blood sampling point, followed by cycle 4 day 1 and cycle 7 day 1. Overall study findings and caveats: There was clonal expansion of CD4+ and CD8+ blood T cells by week 6 at 0.1 to 3.0 mg/kg.

Clones were read by immunoSEQ multiplex PCR, and TCRdb kept only the in-frame ones, dropping some. The sample records tens of thousands of clones, 80% to 95% being singletons. The receptor was derived from an adult with an advanced solid tumor such as melanoma, head and neck, liver or kidney cancer. This specimen was CD4+ or CD8+ T cells sorted from blood, taken in a trial of the OX40 agonist ivuxolimab.

Here the CDR3 reads CSVGSGVDTGELFF. The CDR3 region has the DNA TGCAGCGTTGGATCAGGGGTCGACACCGGGGAGCTGTTTTTT. The chain combines TRBV29-1 with TRBJ2-2; the D gene is possibly TRBD1 (6 bases). Looked up from germline, CDR1 is SQVTM and CDR2 is ANQGSEA. The CDR3 is made up of 14 amino acids. The V end was cut by 4 bases, the J end by 3 bases, with 12 bases between.